These 30 T cell receptor beta chains originate from one sample sequenced in a study of T-cell reconstitution after alpha-beta-depleted transplantation in children. Preparation of the TCRbeta library used unique molecular identifiers. TCRdb reanalysed the PCR reads using MiXCR and keeps one entry per CDR3 protein. This sample carries about 900,000 distinct CDR3 sequences, under 30% of them seen once, and the ten largest clones take 28%. The input for sequencing was PBMCs, mostly from graft donor cells, taken 360 days after TCRalphabeta/CD19-depleted stem cell transplant. The origin of the receptors is a boy younger than two who had a stem cell transplant for SCID, so the T cells may come from the graft donor.

The chain uses TRBV6-5 and TRBJ1-2; unclear D gene. The CDR3 spans 12 residues. The germline gives CDR1 MNHEY, CDR2 SVGAGI. V was cut by 4 bases and J by 6 bases, with 9 bases left in between. CDR3 DNA: TGTGCCAGCAGTTTCCCTGGCGATGGCTACACCTTC. This translates into CASSFPGDGYTF.

A few counts support this clonotype. The chain has TRBV24-1 and TRBJ2-2; maybe TRBD1 (6 bases). From germline, CDR1 is KGHDR and CDR2 SFDVKD. V was clipped by 6 bases and J by 4 bases, with 8 bases between them. The CDR3 extends over 13 amino acids. Here the CDR3 DNA reads TGTGCCACCAGTACAGGGATCACCGGGGAGCTGTTTTTT. It encodes CATSTGITGELFF.

This clonotype was seen repeatedly, ten times or more. The genes are TRBV7-6 and TRBJ1-1; TRBD1 might be the D (5 bases). The CDR3 extends over 14 amino acids. CDR1 SGHVS and CDR2 FNYEAQ come from the germline V gene. V gave up 1 base and J gave up 1 base, with 7 bases separating them. The chain's CDR3 is CASSLGGSNTEAFF. The DNA for the CDR3 is TGTGCCAGCAGCTTAGGGGGGTCGAACACTGAAGCTTTCTTT.

The chain joins TRBV6-5 to TRBJ1-1; 10 bases fit TRBD1. CDR3 length equals 17 residues. J gave up 0 bases and V 8 bases, and 12 bases lay outside the gene matches. CDR1 is MNHEY and CDR2 is SVGAGI in the germline V gene. The CDR3 loop is CASGYRDRGPMNTEAFF. The CDR3 region has the DNA TGTGCCAGCGGGTACCGGGACAGGGGTCCCATGAACACTGAAGCTTTCTTT.

In its sample, this clonotype was seen a few times. The gene calls are TRBV5-5 and TRBJ2-5; D possibly uses TRBD1 or TRBD2 (5 bases each). Trimming stripped 3 bases from V and 6 bases from J, with 12 bases between. This CDR3 is built from 13 residues. The germline gives CDR1 SGHKS, CDR2 YYEKEE (reference sequence). The CDR3 DNA reads as TGTGCCAGCAGCTCCCGGGACCTGCAGACCCAGTACTTC. It specifies CASSSRDLQTQYF.

The rearrangement links TRBV27 to TRBJ1-2; 7 nucleotides agree with TRBD1. CDR1 and CDR2 (germline): MNHEY, SMNVEV (reference sequence). The CDR3 has 16 amino acids. Trimming at V came to 5 bases and at J to 2 bases, leaving 11 bases not matched to a gene. The CDR3 protein is CASSPSTGQKNYGYTF. Here the CDR3 DNA reads TGTGCCAGCAGTCCCTCGACAGGGCAGAAGAACTATGGCTACACCTTC.

This clonotype has just a few counts. The V and J genes are TRBV29-1 and TRBJ2-1; a possible D gene is TRBD1 (6 bases). V was pared by 7 bases and J by 5 bases, with 12 bases between. Germline values: CDR1 SQVTM, CDR2 ANQGSEA. The CDR3 is 12 residues long. The CDR3 here is CSAGTLNNEQFF. The CDR3 region has the DNA TGCAGCGCCGGGACACTCAACAATGAGCAGTTCTTC.

This clonotype was counted only a few times. V usage is TRBV6-2 or TRBV6-3 and J usage is TRBJ2-1, with 9 bases fitting TRBD2. The CDR3 spans 14 residues. CDR1 and CDR2 (germline): MNHEY, SVGEGT. V lost 7 bases and J lost 2; bases outside the gene matches: 3. As DNA, the CDR3 is TGTGCCAGCAACATAGCGGGGGCCTACAATGAGCAGTTCTTC. This gives the protein CASNIAGAYNEQFF.

In its sample, this clonotype was seen once. The genes are TRBV29-1 and TRBJ2-7, with a weak D call TRBD1 (5 bases). Per the germline V gene, CDR1 is SQVTM and CDR2 is ANQGSEA. The CDR3 has 13 amino acids. V lost 1 base, J lost 3 bases, and 10 bases lay in between. CDR3 sequence (DNA): TGCAGCGTTGAAGGTGGGGCTTTCTACGAGCAGTACTTC. Translated: CSVEGGAFYEQYF.

The gene calls are TRBV20-1 and TRBJ1-1; tentative D call: TRBD1 (5 bases). CDR3 length equals 15 residues. Germline V gene data show CDR1 as DFQATT and CDR2 as SNEGSKA (reference sequence). V lost 3 bases and J 7 bases, leaving 21 bases between the germline ends. The CDR3 region is CSARIRGYPLVEAFF. CDR3 bases: TGCAGTGCTAGGATTCGGGGCTATCCTCTGGTTGAAGCTTTCTTT.

The CDR3 DNA sequence: TGCGCCAGCAGCTTGGTCGGGTCTAGCGGGAGGGATGAGCAGTTCTTC. Encoded protein: CASSLVGSSGRDEQFF. V is TRBV5-1 and J is TRBJ2-1; 12 nucleotides line up with TRBD2. Germline values: CDR1 SGHRS, CDR2 YFSETQ. V was clipped by 0 bases and J by 8 bases; unmatched bases: 6. The CDR3 is made up of 16 amino acids.

This sequence joins TRBV12-3 or TRBV12-4 and TRBJ1-1, with a possible D match to TRBD1 (6 bases). This CDR3 is built from 15 residues. The V gene lost 6 bases and the J gene lost 1 base, with 15 bases spanning the gap. CDR3 loop: CASSPPGHPNTEAFF. The CDR3 nucleotides read TGTGCCAGCAGCCCCCCGGGACACCCGAACACTGAAGCTTTCTTT.

This chain uses TRBV7-8 with TRBJ1-1; D might be TRBD1 (5 bases). The CDR3 runs 16 residues. Germline-derived CDR1 and CDR2 are SGHVS and FQNEAQ. The ends were cut back, 1 base at V and 2 bases at J, with 14 bases in the middle. DNA of the CDR3: TGTGCCAGCAGCTTAGTTTCACAGGAGTTAAACACTGAAGCTTTCTTT. Residues: CASSLVSQELNTEAFF.

This clonotype showed up many times. The J gene is TRBJ2-7, the V gene TRBV12-3 or TRBV12-4; the D gene is possibly TRBD1 (5 bases). The germline V and J ends were trimmed by 0 bases and 4 bases, with 7 bases remaining between them. The CDR3 length is 13 residues. CDR3 DNA: TGTGCCAGCAGTTTAGCGACAGTATACGAGCAGTACTTC. Translated: CASSLATVYEQYF.

This clonotype came up a few times. CDR3 region: CASTPGQGYDEQYF. The CDR3 DNA is TGTGCCAGCACCCCAGGACAGGGTTACGACGAGCAGTACTTC. The V gene is TRBV12-3 or TRBV12-4, the J gene TRBJ2-7; TRBD1 matches 8 bases. The V gene end was trimmed by 7 bases and the J gene end by 5 bases; junction bases not matched to a gene: 10. This CDR3 is 14 amino acids long.

This clonotype was seen a few times. J is TRBJ1-5 and V is TRBV20-1; D unclear. The V end was cut by 3 bases, the J end by 3 bases, with 6 bases between. The CDR3 consists of 12 residues. Germline V gives CDR1 DFQATT, CDR2 SNEGSKA (reference sequence). The CDR3 nucleotides read TGCAGTGCTAGGGTCCCCAATCAGCCCCAGCATTTT. It is translated as CSARVPNQPQHF.

Only a few counts were recorded for this clonotype. The rearrangement joins TRBV12-3 or TRBV12-4 to TRBJ2-7, with D unresolved. There are 12 residues in the CDR3. V lost 4 bases to trimming and J lost 3 bases, with 7 bases between them. CDR3 in DNA: TGTGCCAGCAGTTCGGATATCTACGAGCAGTACTTC. Protein: CASSSDIYEQYF.

This chain connects TRBV6-5 to TRBJ2-1; D might be TRBD2 (7 bases). The V gene's germline CDR1 is MNHEY and CDR2 SVGAGI. V was shortened by 0 bases and J by 9 bases, with 9 bases between the two germline ends. CDR3 length: 13 residues. CDR3 nucleotide sequence: TGTGCCAGCAGTTACTCGGGGGGGCGTGAGCAGTTCTTC. Protein sequence: CASSYSGGREQFF.

The chain has TRBV12-3 or TRBV12-4 and TRBJ2-1, with unresolved D. The CDR3 spans 13 residues. Trimming took 5 bases from V and 4 from J, leaving 9 bases between them. In nucleotides, the CDR3 is TGTGCCAGCAGTGCAAACAGATACAATGAGCAGTTCTTC. It yields the protein CASSANRYNEQFF.

The rearrangement links TRBV5-1 to TRBJ2-3, with 9 positions matching TRBD2. J gave up 2 bases and V 0 bases, and 4 bases lay outside the gene matches. This CDR3 spans 16 amino acids. Germline CDR1 SGHRS, CDR2 YFSETQ. The CDR3 sequence is CASSLDPSGNTDTQYF. The CDR3 DNA reads TGCGCCAGCAGCTTGGATCCTAGCGGGAACACAGATACGCAGTATTTT.

This clonotype was found many times. The V call is TRBV12-3 or TRBV12-4, the J call TRBJ1-1; weak D call: TRBD1 (6 bases). The CDR3 extends over 15 amino acids. V was shortened by 6 bases and J by 5 bases, with 19 bases between the two germline ends. In DNA, the CDR3 is TGTGCCAGCAGGGGCGCCCGGACAGCTCTTACTGAAGCTTTCTTT. This gives the protein CASRGARTALTEAFF.

The rearrangement links TRBV6-1 to TRBJ1-1; 8 positions agree with TRBD1. Germline CDR1 MNHNS, CDR2 SASEGT. The CDR3 contains 15 residues. Trimming took 5 bases from V and 3 from J; bases not matched to a gene: 8. The CDR3: CASSPITGGYTEAFF. DNA of the CDR3: TGTGCCAGCAGTCCTATCACAGGGGGATACACTGAAGCTTTCTTT.

This clonotype was detected a few times. This chain joins TRBV5-1 and TRBJ2-3, with 10 nucleotides matching TRBD1. CDR3 size: 17 residues. Germline values: CDR1 SGHRS, CDR2 YFSETQ. J was trimmed by 5 bases and V by 0 bases; bases with no gene match: 9. This CDR3 reads CASSLASRDRGRDTQYF. The CDR3, as DNA: TGCGCCAGCAGCTTGGCGAGTCGGGACAGGGGCAGAGATACGCAGTATTTT.

The sample holds a few counts of this clonotype. The rearrangement uses TRBV2 and TRBJ1-5; 9 bases agree with TRBD1. Germline lookup yields CDR1 SNHLY and CDR2 FYNNEI. The J segment lost 0 bases and the V segment lost 8 bases, leaving 11 bases of the junction unmatched. The CDR3 loop spans 17 amino acids. Here the CDR3 reads CASERGQGTYSNQPQHF. The CDR3 DNA is TGTGCCAGCGAAAGAGGACAGGGGACTTATAGCAATCAGCCCCAGCATTTT.

This clonotype has only a few counts. The CDR3 sequence is CASSLITGAYEQYF. As DNA, the CDR3 is TGTGCCAGCAGTTTGATCACAGGGGCCTACGAGCAGTACTTC. The chain has TRBV27 and TRBJ2-7, with 7 nucleotides matching TRBD1. Trimming cost V 3 bases and J 2 bases; bases outside gene matches: 4. The length of the CDR3 is 14 residues. The germline gives CDR1 MNHEY, CDR2 SMNVEV (reference sequence).

In its sample, this clonotype was seen a few times. The chain is built from TRBV12-3 or TRBV12-4 and TRBJ1-1; 7 nucleotides align to TRBD1. The V and J ends lost 6 bases and 0 bases, in that order; junction bases with no gene match: 13. The CDR3 loop spans 17 amino acids. The CDR3 bases are TGTGCCAGCAGCTCAAACGCCCTCAGGGGGATGAACACTGAAGCTTTCTTT. Residues: CASSSNALRGMNTEAFF.

This clonotype was seen only once. The chain recombines TRBV3-1 with TRBJ2-3; no reliable D call. Trimming took 4 bases from V and 0 from J, leaving 23 bases between them. CDR3 length: 19 amino acids. Germline CDR1 LGHDT, CDR2 YNNKEL (reference sequence). In nucleotides, the CDR3 is TGTGCCAGCAGCCTGGACCCGGGCCGGCCCCTGGAAAGCACAGATACGCAGTATTTT. Amino acids: CASSLDPGRPLESTDTQYF.

The gene calls are TRBV24-1 and TRBJ2-2; D perhaps matches TRBD1 (6 bases). This CDR3 has 15 amino acids. Germline CDR1 and CDR2: KGHDR and SFDVKD. Deletions cut 4 bases from V and 4 bases from J, with 12 bases between. The CDR3 DNA reads as TGTGCCACCAGTGACCCATCCAGGGGCACCGGGGAGCTGTTTTTT. This codes for CATSDPSRGTGELFF.

This chain uses TRBV2 with TRBJ2-5; 9 bases agree with TRBD2. The V gene end was trimmed by 3 bases and the J gene end by 2 bases; junction bases not matched to a gene: 4. The CDR3 has 15 residues. CDR1 and CDR2 (germline): SNHLY, FYNNEI. CDR3 amino acids: CASSDPAGGQETQYF. The CDR3 DNA reads TGTGCCAGCAGTGATCCAGCGGGGGGACAAGAGACCCAGTACTTC.

The chain has TRBV4-1 and TRBJ1-2; D is possibly TRBD1 (6 bases). This CDR3 has 15 amino acids. CDR1 and CDR2 from the germline V gene are MGHRA and YSYEKL. Trimming cost V 1 base and J 6 bases, with 15 bases left between them. CDR3 loop: CASSQGTAQSDGYTF. CDR3 coding DNA: TGCGCCAGCAGCCAAGGGACAGCCCAATCCGATGGCTACACCTTC.